The clone carrying this T cell receptor beta chain was found many times. Its antigen is currently unknown. This CDR3 has 14 residues. The germline V gene has CDR1 MNHNS and CDR2 SASEGT. Between the trimmed V and J ends, which lost 2 bases and 1 base, there was a span of 8 bases. With 10-nucleotide random UMIs included, cDNA was synthesized by 5'RACE. TCRdb re-called the 5' RACE reads through MiXCR, storing one row per CDR3 protein. The sample lists some 83,000 distinct CDR3 sequences; 2% to 3% were seen once. This sample stems from a study of neurological immune-mediated disorders. Study-level information: Multiple sclerosis patients numbered roughly 35, of whom about 30 were relapsing-remitting and 3 secondary progressive.

Findings and limits, study-wide: Neither clinical nor MRI features were associated with the multiple sclerosis repertoire cluster. The repertoires of 18 of 34 multiple sclerosis patients were placed by phylogenetic grouping in a single related-CDR3 cluster, which may be a signature.

The chain employs TRBV6-1 and TRBJ1-1; D is unclear. This sequence originates from a woman aged 25 to 39 with multiple sclerosis. Material: PBMCs. The CDR3 sequence: CASSEMVANTEAFF. The CDR3 DNA sequence: TGTGCCAGCAGTGAAATGGTGGCGAACACTGAAGCTTTCTTT.